This T cell receptor (beta chain) was found in a study of T cells in Graves' hyperthyroidism and ophthalmopathy. Study-level background: Prior to any treatment, at the point of initial diagnosis, peripheral blood was collected. Study conclusions and caveats: The majority of expanded thyroid clonotypes above 0.001 also appeared in blood. Ophthalmopathy and stable hyperthyroidism were separated by a 13 V-J model.

RNA transcripts yielded amplified TCR beta CDR3 regions. The HTBI primer set drove a first-round RT-PCR of the TCR CDR3. TCRdb itself ran the multiplex PCR reads through MiXCR, one entry per CDR3 protein. This sample has over 500,000 distinct CDR3 sequences, with 17% found just once. Trimming cost V 4 bases and J 5 bases, with 18 bases left between them. There are 16 residues in the CDR3. This clonotype has at least ten counts. What it binds is not known. The sequence was obtained from a woman between 18 and 29 years old with Graves' ophthalmopathy. The sample taken for sequencing was blood. The rearrangement links TRBV12-3 or TRBV12-4 to TRBJ1-5; unclear D gene. The CDR3 reads CASSSRAALFHQPQHF. The CDR3 bases are TGTGCCAGCAGTTCTCGGGCGGCATTATTTCATCAGCCCCAGCATTTT.